Given below is one T cell receptor (beta chain) in context. This specimen comes from a study of blood T cell repertoires in COVID-19. Germline CDR1 and CDR2: DFQATT and SNEGSKA (reference sequence). There are 11 residues in the CDR3. Trimming removed 5 bases from V and 6 bases from J, with 10 bases in between. Repertoires were generated with immunoSEQ multiplex PCR, while TCRdb's copy carries only in-frame clones and drops some. The repertoire holds about 230,000 clones, with about 84% as singletons. V and J are TRBV20-1 and TRBJ1-1; no firm D call. The specimen was peripheral blood. The sequence was obtained from a woman older than 75 with acute or convalescent COVID-19. The CDR3 loop reads CSAVILPEAFF. The CDR3 DNA follows: TGCAGTGCTGTCATACTCCCTGAAGCTTTCTTT.